The entry that follows covers one T cell receptor (beta chain) sequence. The antigen is undetermined. These data belong to a study of cytomegalovirus exposure and HLA in healthy donors. Overall study results and limits: Apart from CMV serostatus, no immune exposure information was available. Most CMV-associated TCR beta chains appeared HLA-restricted in a later analysis.

The PCR contained 60 Vbeta and 13 Jbeta primers. Sequencing was performed with immunoSEQ multiplex PCR; in TCRdb, only in-frame clones are kept and a portion is missing. The data show about 120,000 clones, over 75% seen once. This CDR3 has 17 amino acids. Germline-derived CDR1 and CDR2 are SGHTA and FQGNSA. V shed 5 bases and J 6 bases; nucleotides not matched to a gene: 15. The sequenced sample was PBMCs. This clonotype originated in a woman aged 18 to 35 in good health and CMV-seronegative. This chain links TRBV7-2 with TRBJ1-1; 10 bases fit TRBD1. The CDR3 spells CASSLGQGTLGISEAFF. The CDR3 DNA sequence: TGTGCCAGCAGCCTGGGACAGGGGACGCTCGGTATCTCTGAAGCTTTCTTT.